Presented here are 21 T cell receptor beta chains from one specimen sequenced in a study of Ad26.COV2.S vaccination and SARS-CoV-2 variants (dated by TCRdb to 2020 to 2023). The library was made by the immunoSEQ multiplex PCR assay. What TCRdb holds here is the immuneACCESS table cut down to in-frame rearrangements. Part of the clones is not present; checked against another copy, under half of the missing clones reflect an unresolved V gene, and the others are unexplained. This sample lists hundreds of thousands of clones; about 87% were detected once. Around 6.6% of the sample belongs to the ten largest clones. The sample's treatment or condition label is to be understood as: roughly 19 received Ad26.COV2.S at low or high dose, single or two shots; 5 received placebo; per-sample allocation not given. Repertoires of vaccine and placebo recipients were sequenced from samples collected on day 63 after the first injection.

Sequencing was performed on peripheral blood, taken in a trial of Ad26.COV2.S vaccine versus placebo. These receptors originate from a person aged 18-65 years who received the Ad26.COV2.S COVID-19 vaccine or a placebo.

The chain carries TRBV7-3 and TRBJ2-5; TRBD1 matches 7 bases. The length of the CDR3 is 15 residues. Germline V gives CDR1 SGHTA, CDR2 FQGTGA. V was clipped by 4 bases and J by 4 bases; unmatched bases: 9. The CDR3 DNA reads TGTGCCAGCAGCTCCCGGGACAGTGTGGTAGAGACCCAGTACTTC. Its translation: CASSSRDSVVETQYF.

The gene calls are TRBV28 and TRBJ1-2; TRBD1 might be the D (6 bases). This CDR3 spans 19 amino acids. V gave up 4 bases and J gave up 2 bases, with 26 bases separating them. Germline V gene data show CDR1 as MDHEN and CDR2 as SYDVKM. The CDR3 here is CASSSPSWRRGEKNYGYTF. CDR3 nucleotide sequence: TGTGCCAGCAGTTCCCCCTCGTGGCGAAGGGGGGAAAAAAACTATGGCTACACCTTC.

The chain is built from TRBV28 and TRBJ2-6, with D perhaps given as TRBD1 or TRBD2 (5 bases each). Germline assignment: CDR1 MDHEN and CDR2 SYDVKM. The CDR3 totals 15 residues. Trimming removed 10 bases at V and 0 bases at J, with 13 bases between. The CDR3 bases are TGTGCCACTACCCTTGGGGGCTCTGGGGCCAACGTCCTGACTTTC. It translates to CATTLGGSGANVLTF.

The J gene is TRBJ1-4, the V gene TRBV27; a possible D gene is TRBD1 (6 bases). Germline V CDR1 and CDR2: MNHEY, SMNVEV (reference sequence). The CDR3 runs 16 residues. Trimming took off 0 bases at V and 4 bases at J, with 12 bases between the two ends. CDR3 nucleotide sequence: TGTGCCAGCAGTTTATCCTGGACAGCGAGTAATGAAAAACTGTTTTTT. Translating it yields CASSLSWTASNEKLFF. Full variable domain (remainder filled in from reference TRBV27 and TRBJ1-4): EAQVTQNPRYLITVTGKKLTVTCSQNMNHEYMSWYRQDPGLGLRQIYYSMNVEVTDKGDVPEGYKVSRKEKRNFPLILESPSPNQTSLYFCASSLSWTASNEKLFFGSGTQLSVL.

Regarding this clone: A much larger clonotype is one base distant, so this may be a read error. The CDR3 DNA is TGCAGTGCTAGAGGCTATGGCTACACCTTC. Protein sequence: CSARGYGYTF. The V call is TRBV20-1, the J call TRBJ1-2; D not certain. The CDR3 contains 10 residues. Germline CDR1 DFQATT, CDR2 SNEGSKA (reference sequence). Trimming stripped 1 base from V and 4 bases from J, with 1 base between.

The chain recombines TRBV19 with TRBJ2-5; TRBD2 is a possible D gene (5 bases). The CDR3 totals 13 residues. CDR1 LNHDA and CDR2 SQIVND come from the germline V gene (reference sequence). V was shortened by 3 bases and J by 5 bases, with 10 bases between the two germline ends. CDR3 protein: CASSIGSRETQYF. Here the CDR3 DNA reads TGTGCCAGTAGTATTGGGAGTAGGGAGACCCAGTACTTC.

This chain joins TRBV3-1 (or the pseudogene TRBV3-2) and TRBJ2-7; 13 nucleotides match TRBD2. The trim removed 4 bases at V and 3 bases at J, leaving 18 bases unmatched. CDR1 is LGHDT and CDR2 is YNNKEL in the germline V gene (reference sequence). The CDR3 spans 20 residues. As DNA, the CDR3 is TGTGCCAGCAGCCCCCGCAGCCCCCCCGGGACTAGCGGGGACGACTACGAGCAGTACTTC. Translating it yields CASSPRSPPGTSGDDYEQYF.

This clone was counted once. The chain joins TRBV28 to TRBJ2-6; D is unresolved. The CDR3 sequence is 16 residues long. CDR1 is MDHEN and CDR2 is SYDVKM in the germline V gene. The ends were cut back, 5 bases at V and 3 bases at J, with 14 bases in the middle. Here the CDR3 reads CASSGALTGGANVLTF. The CDR3 nucleotides read TGTGCCAGCAGTGGTGCTCTGACGGGTGGGGCCAACGTCCTGACTTTC. The full variable domain, rest sourced from reference TRBV28 and TRBJ2-6, is DVKVTQSSRYLVKRTGEKVFLECVQDMDHENMFWYRQDPGLGLRLIYFSYDVKMKEKGDIPEGYSVSREKKERFSLILESASTNQTSMYLCASSGALTGGANVLTFGAGSRLTVL.

The chain has TRBV7-2 and TRBJ2-7; a possible D gene is TRBD2 (7 bases). CDR1 is SGHTA, CDR2 FQGNSA, per germline. The germline V and J ends were trimmed by 0 bases and 2 bases, with 14 bases remaining between them. This CDR3 has 16 amino acids. CDR3 sequence: CASSLAGGALPYEQYF. In nucleotides, the CDR3 is TGTGCCAGCAGCTTAGCAGGGGGGGCCCTTCCCTACGAGCAGTACTTC.

J is TRBJ2-1 and V is TRBV25-1, with 8 bases identical to TRBD2. V lost 5 bases to trimming and J lost 9 bases; unmatched junction nucleotides: 9. Germline loops: CDR1 MGHDK, CDR2 SYGVNS. The CDR3 has 14 amino acids. CDR3 DNA: TGTGCCAGCAGTTCCTCGGGAGGGCCAGTTGAGCAGTTCTTC. Protein product: CASSSSGGPVEQFF.

J is TRBJ2-7 and V is TRBV6-6, with D perhaps assigned TRBD1 or TRBD2 (7 bases each). V was pared by 4 bases and J by 4 bases, with 14 bases between. The CDR3 contains 14 residues. Germline CDR1 MNHNY, CDR2 SVGAGI (reference sequence). CDR3 sequence reads: CASSSRRGGYEQYF. In nucleotides, the CDR3 is TGTGCCAGCAGTTCCCGCAGGGGGGGTTACGAGCAGTACTTC.

The table lists this clone with a count of one. The chain couples TRBV7-2 to TRBJ1-1; D gene ambiguous. The V gene lost 5 bases and the J gene lost 5 bases, with 12 bases spanning the gap. This CDR3 region has 13 residues. CDR1 and CDR2 (germline): SGHTA, FQGNSA. CDR3 loop: CASSALSGTEAFF. The CDR3 DNA reads TGTGCCAGCAGCGCCTTGAGTGGTACTGAAGCTTTCTTT.

The chain employs TRBV5-1 and TRBJ2-4; possibly TRBD1 or TRBD2 for D (5 bases each). The CDR3 extends over 18 amino acids. Trimming took off 4 bases at V and 0 bases at J, with 20 bases between the two ends. Germline V lookup: CDR1 SGHRS, CDR2 YFSETQ. The chain's CDR3 is CASSVGRTRGEAKNIQYF. CDR3 in DNA: TGCGCCAGCAGCGTTGGACGGACCCGAGGGGAAGCCAAAAACATTCAGTACTTC.

The chain combines TRBV10-3 with TRBJ1-2, with a weak D call TRBD1 (6 bases). The V gene's germline CDR1 is ENHRY and CDR2 SYGVKD. The CDR3 extends over 14 amino acids. Trimming stripped 7 bases from V and 5 bases from J, with 17 bases between. CDR3 nucleotides: TGTGCCATCAATGGGGGGCTGGCGGCATATGGCTACACCTTC. Translated, it gives CAINGGLAAYGYTF.

Written as DNA, the CDR3 is TGTGCCAGCAGTCCATTAGCGGGAAGGTGGGATACGCAGTATTTT. It specifies CASSPLAGRWDTQYF. The rearrangement links TRBV28 to TRBJ2-3; 8 nucleotides agree with TRBD2. V trimming: 5 bases; J trimming: 6 bases; junction bases outside the gene matches: 10. This CDR3 region has 15 residues. Germline V gene data show CDR1 as MDHEN and CDR2 as SYDVKM.

The gene calls are TRBV2 and TRBJ1-6, with D unresolved. V lost 2 bases, J lost 2 bases, and 10 bases lay in between. The germline gives CDR1 SNHLY, CDR2 FYNNEI. There are 16 residues in the CDR3. CDR3 sequence reads: CASSEFEGAYNSPLHF. The CDR3 DNA reads TGTGCCAGCAGTGAATTCGAGGGTGCCTATAATTCACCCCTCCACTTT. The full variable domain, its missing parts supplied by reference TRBV2 and TRBJ1-6, is EPEVTQTPSHQVTQMGQEVILRCVPISNHLYFYWYRQILGQKVEFLVSFYNNEISEKSEIFDDQFSVERPDGSNFTLKIRSTKLEDSAMYFCASSEFEGAYNSPLHFGNGTRLTVT.

This chain links TRBV30 with TRBJ1-1; tentatively, D is TRBD1 (5 bases). CDR1 GTSNPN and CDR2 SVGIG come from the germline V gene (reference sequence). This CDR3 comprises 14 residues. V was shortened by 5 bases and J by 1 base, with 14 bases between the two germline ends. CDR3 nucleotide sequence: TGTGCCTGGGGAACAGGATCGGGGAACACTGAAGCTTTCTTT. Its translation is CAWGTGSGNTEAFF.

The V gene is TRBV7-2, the J gene TRBJ1-5; unclear D gene. CDR3 length: 15 residues. Germline loops: CDR1 SGHTA, CDR2 FQGNSA. The V end lost 1 base, the J end lost 5 bases, and 12 bases lay between the germline ends. CDR3 region: CASSLEIGRDQPQHF. The DNA for the CDR3 is TGTGCCAGCAGCTTAGAGATAGGCCGGGATCAGCCCCAGCATTTT.

V gene TRBV18 combines with J gene TRBJ1-1; D gene unclear. The CDR3 runs 16 residues. V lost 1 base and J lost 1, with 13 bases in between. The V gene's germline CDR1 is KGHSH and CDR2 LQKENI. CDR3 region: CASSPLPPSGNTEAFF. The CDR3 region has the DNA TGTGCCAGCTCACCACTACCACCCTCGGGGAACACTGAAGCTTTCTTT.

The rearrangement joins TRBV4-3 to TRBJ2-5; maybe TRBD2 (6 bases). The CDR3 has 16 amino acids. CDR1 is LGHNA and CDR2 is YSLEER in the germline V gene. Deletions cut 0 bases from V and 0 bases from J, with 11 bases between. The CDR3 sequence is CASSQDGGDYQETQYF. CDR3 nucleotides: TGCGCCAGCAGCCAAGATGGCGGGGATTACCAAGAGACCCAGTACTTC.

The chain recombines TRBV6-5 with TRBJ1-1, with unresolved D. The CDR3 extends over 13 amino acids. Germline values: CDR1 MNHEY, CDR2 SVGAGI. Trimming stripped 4 bases from V and 1 base from J, with 7 bases between. In DNA, the CDR3 is TGTGCCAGCAGTTCCAGGACGAACACTGAAGCTTTCTTT. It encodes CASSSRTNTEAFF.